One sample yielded the 27 T cell receptor beta chains listed below, sequenced in a study of T cells expressing NK-cell markers. From its re-call of the 5' RACE reads, TCRdb lists each CDR3 protein once, without DNA. This sample contains some 500,000 distinct CDR3 sequences. The specimen was blood T cells: a sorted CD56 or NKG2C T cell subset, CD4+ or CD8+ T cells, or bulk PBMC T cells (not recorded which). These receptors originate from a woman aged 45-60 years in good health.

The V call is TRBV5-1, the J call TRBJ2-1; TCRdb proposes TRBD1, but this gene call is untestable without DNA. The CDR3 has 13 amino acids. Germline V lookup: CDR1 SGHRS, CDR2 YFSETQ. The CDR3 sequence: CASSLRAGGEQFF.

The rearrangement links TRBV13 to TRBJ2-5. Germline CDR1 and CDR2: PRHDT and FYEKMQ (reference sequence). This CDR3 contains 14 residues. The CDR3 sequence: CASSLASEWETQYF.

The chain recombines TRBV10-2 with TRBJ1-2; the D call from TCRdb, TRBD1, cannot be confirmed without DNA. The CDR3 runs to 13 residues. Looked up from germline, CDR1 is WSHSY and CDR2 is SAAADI. The CDR3 reads CASGRGGNYGYTF.

This chain connects TRBV2 to TRBJ2-7; lacking DNA, the TRBD1 call made by TCRdb goes unchecked. The V gene's germline CDR1 is SNHLY and CDR2 FYNNEI. The CDR3 spans 14 residues. This CDR3 is CASSKQGSAYEQYF.

This rearrangement joins TRBV20-1 to TRBJ2-3; the TRBD2 assignment by TCRdb is unverifiable without DNA. The germline V gene encodes CDR1 DFQATT and CDR2 SNEGSKA (reference sequence). CDR3 length: 18 residues. Here the CDR3 reads CSAPRTSGRALRTDTQYF.

This chain links TRBV6-4 with TRBJ2-3; TCRdb's D call, TRBD2, is unchecked because there is no DNA. CDR1 and CDR2 from the germline V gene are MRHNA and SNTAGT. CDR3 length: 17 amino acids. CDR3 loop: CASSKQRGGGAADTQYF.

This rearrangement joins TRBV14 to TRBJ1-3. CDR1 and CDR2 from the germline V gene are SGHDN and FVKESK. CDR3 size: 15 residues. CDR3 sequence reads: CASSQEVQPGNTIYF.

J is TRBJ2-1 and V is TRBV5-6. The germline V gene has CDR1 SGHDT and CDR2 YYEEEE. The CDR3 has 13 amino acids. CDR3 protein: CASSREYYNEQFF.

J is TRBJ2-3 and V is TRBV7-9; TCRdb's D gene call, TRBD1, goes unchecked for lack of DNA. From germline, CDR1 is SEHNR and CDR2 FQNEAQ (reference sequence). The CDR3 sequence is 17 residues long. CDR3 sequence reads: CASSSGLTGPSTDTQYF.

The chain joins TRBV11-2 to TRBJ2-6. The CDR3 spans 14 residues. The V gene's germline CDR1 is SGHAT and CDR2 FQNNGV. CDR3 region: CASSSIMRANVLTF.

This chain uses TRBV6-6 with TRBJ1-1. The CDR3 totals 11 residues. Germline lookup yields CDR1 MNHNY and CDR2 SVGAGI (reference sequence). CDR3 in amino acids: CASSFQSEAFF.

The CDR3 is CASSQVPGRMETQYF. The chain is built from TRBV3-1 and TRBJ2-5; TCRdb's D call of TRBD2 is untestable without DNA. The CDR3 has 15 residues. Germline assignment: CDR1 LGHDT and CDR2 YNNKEL (reference sequence).

The gene calls are TRBV29-1 and TRBJ1-4; lacking DNA, the TRBD1 call made by TCRdb goes unchecked. CDR1 is SQVTM and CDR2 is ANQGSEA in the germline V gene. CDR3 length equals 19 residues. The CDR3 loop is CSVELITGTDDSTNEKLFF.

The gene calls are TRBV20-1 and TRBJ1-1; TCRdb outputs TRBD1, but without DNA this stays unchecked. Germline V gives CDR1 DFQATT, CDR2 SNEGSKA (reference sequence). This CDR3 contains 13 residues. The CDR3 is CSASWGRATEAFF.

The gene calls are TRBV3-1 and TRBJ1-1. The CDR3 has 13 residues. The germline V gene encodes CDR1 LGHDT and CDR2 YNNKEL (reference sequence). The CDR3 loop reads CASSQEKVPEAFF.

V is TRBV5-1 and J is TRBJ2-4; TCRdb outputs TRBD2, but without DNA this stays unchecked. This CDR3 has 13 residues. The V gene's germline CDR1 is SGHRS and CDR2 YFSETQ. CDR3 in amino acids: CASSFESGTLQYF.

The rearrangement links TRBV6-6 to TRBJ2-3; TCRdb's assignment of TRBD2 cannot be checked, as there is no DNA. The CDR3 has 15 residues. Germline values: CDR1 MNHNY, CDR2 SVGAGI (reference sequence). The CDR3 spells CASSRGLAGGPQQYF.

V and J are TRBV5-5 and TRBJ2-3; the D gene TCRdb calls, TRBD1, cannot be checked with no DNA. The CDR3 is 14 residues long. CDR1 SGHKS and CDR2 YYEKEE come from the germline V gene (reference sequence). Here the CDR3 reads CASSLGETTDTQYF.

The chain joins TRBV4-1 to TRBJ2-5; the TCRdb call, TRBD1, lacks DNA for checking. The CDR3 totals 17 residues. CDR1 MGHRA and CDR2 YSYEKL come from the germline V gene. The CDR3 region is CASSQQGGGHPEETQYF.

The V and J genes are TRBV6-5 and TRBJ2-1; as DNA is missing, the TRBD1 call by TCRdb cannot be tested. CDR1 and CDR2 from the germline V gene are MNHEY and SVGAGI. The CDR3 is 14 amino acids. CDR3 sequence reads: CASSYIGVNNEQFF.

V usage is TRBV5-1 and J usage is TRBJ1-1. CDR3 length equals 11 residues. CDR1 is SGHRS, CDR2 YFSETQ, per germline. This chain's CDR3 is CASNVLQEAFF.

The genes are TRBV10-3 and TRBJ1-1; no DNA is available, so the TRBD1 call from TCRdb remains unchecked. Per germline, CDR1 ENHRY and CDR2 SYGVKD. The CDR3 contains 15 residues. CDR3 region: CAISYPTGSGTEAFF.

The chain uses TRBV28 and TRBJ2-7. The V gene's germline CDR1 is MDHEN and CDR2 SYDVKM. The CDR3 covers 11 residues. The CDR3 sequence is CASSPTSEQYF.

V is TRBV6-1 and J is TRBJ2-2. CDR1 is MNHNS and CDR2 is SASEGT in the germline V gene. The CDR3 consists of 16 residues. The CDR3 reads CASVRVSRSNTGELFF.

The J gene is TRBJ2-7, the V gene TRBV5-1; TCRdb reports TRBD1, a call that lacks DNA to check it against. This CDR3 is 15 amino acids long. Germline-derived CDR1 and CDR2 are SGHRS and YFSETQ. CDR3 sequence: CASSRGGSPSGEQYF. Supplemented by reference TRBV5-1 and TRBJ2-7, the full variable domain reads KAGVTQTPRYLIKTRGQQVTLSCSPISGHRSVSWYQQTPGQGLQFLFEYFSETQRNKGNFPGRFSGRQFSNSRSEMNVSTLELGDSALYLCASSRGGSPSGEQYFGPGTRLTVT.

The CDR3 sequence is CATSRGTSGSFPNEQFF. V is TRBV15 and J is TRBJ2-1; TCRdb indicates TRBD2, and absent DNA this call remains unverified. The CDR3 consists of 17 residues. CDR1 is LNHNV, CDR2 YYDKDF, per germline (reference sequence). The complete variable domain, with remaining parts taken from reference TRBV15 and TRBJ2-1, reads DAMVIQNPRYQVTQFGKPVTLSCSQTLNHNVMYWYQQKSSQAPKLLFHYYDKDFNNEADTPDNFQSRRPNTSFCFLDIRSPGLGDTAMYLCATSRGTSGSFPNEQFFGPGTRLTVL.

This chain joins TRBV12-3 or TRBV12-4 and TRBJ2-1; checking the TCRdb D call of TRBD1 is not possible without DNA. The CDR3 is 13 residues long. The CDR3 loop is CASSLRQAYEQFF.